This T cell receptor beta chain stems from a study of preoperative IRX-2 immunotherapy in early breast cancer. This clone was counted once. The table came from immunoSEQ multiplex PCR; TCRdb's copy has only in-frame clones and leaves some out. The sample has under 25,000 clones; 95% are singletons. Specified treatment: preoperative locoregional IRX-2 cytokine immunotherapy. Patients received preoperative, locoregional IRX-2 cytokine immunotherapy in a phase Ib study. This clonotype was obtained from a human donor with breast cancer. This material consisted of tumor tissue, taken after IRX-2 immunotherapy.

CDR3 residues: CASPGEPGNEQFF. The CDR3 DNA reads TGTGCCAGCCCGGGGGAGCCGGGAAATGAGCAGTTCTTC. The rearrangement joins TRBV5-5 to TRBJ2-1; possibly TRBD2 for D (6 bases). V dropped 7 bases and J dropped 7 bases, with 15 bases sitting between them. CDR1 is SGHKS, CDR2 YYEKEE, per germline (reference sequence). The CDR3 loop spans 13 amino acids.